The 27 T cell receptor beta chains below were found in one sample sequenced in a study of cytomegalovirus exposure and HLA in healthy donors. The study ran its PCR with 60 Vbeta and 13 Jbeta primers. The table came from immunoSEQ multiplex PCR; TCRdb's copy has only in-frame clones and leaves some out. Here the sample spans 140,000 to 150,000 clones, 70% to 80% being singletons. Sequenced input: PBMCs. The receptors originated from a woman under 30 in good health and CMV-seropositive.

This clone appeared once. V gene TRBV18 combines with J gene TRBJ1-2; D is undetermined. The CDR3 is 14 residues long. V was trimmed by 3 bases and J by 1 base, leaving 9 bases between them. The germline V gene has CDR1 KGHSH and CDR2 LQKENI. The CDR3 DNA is TGTGCCAGCTCACCGGGCCCGGATAACTATGGCTACACCTTC. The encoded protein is CASSPGPDNYGYTF. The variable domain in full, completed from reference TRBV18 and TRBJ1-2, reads NAGVMQNPRHLVRRRGQEARLRCSPMKGHSHVYWYRQLPEEGLKFMVYLQKENIIDESGMPKERFSAEFPKEGPSILRIQQVVRGDSAAYFCASSPGPDNYGYTFGSGTRLTVV.

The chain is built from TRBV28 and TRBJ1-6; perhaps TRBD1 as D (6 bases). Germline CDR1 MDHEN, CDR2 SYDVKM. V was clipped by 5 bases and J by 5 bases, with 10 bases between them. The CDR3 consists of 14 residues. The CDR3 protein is CASSGTLHNSPLHF. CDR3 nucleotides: TGTGCCAGCAGTGGGACACTACATAATTCACCCCTCCACTTT.

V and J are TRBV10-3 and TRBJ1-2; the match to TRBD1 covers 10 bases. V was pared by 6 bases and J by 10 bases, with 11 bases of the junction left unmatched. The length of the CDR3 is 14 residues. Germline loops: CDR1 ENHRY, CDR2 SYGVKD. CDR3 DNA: TGTGCCATCAGGAGAGAGACAGGGGGCGAGTTCTACACCTTC. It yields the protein CAIRRETGGEFYTF.

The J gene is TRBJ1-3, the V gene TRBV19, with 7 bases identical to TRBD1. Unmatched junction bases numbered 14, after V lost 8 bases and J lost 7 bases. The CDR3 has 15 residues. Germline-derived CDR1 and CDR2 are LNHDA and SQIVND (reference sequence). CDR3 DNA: TGTGCCAGTGGCCCAGTACAGGGGAACTTGAACACCATATATTTT. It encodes CASGPVQGNLNTIYF. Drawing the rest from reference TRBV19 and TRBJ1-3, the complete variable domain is DGGITQSPKYLFRKEGQNVTLSCEQNLNHDAMYWYRQDPGQGLRLIYYSQIVNDFQKGDIAEGYSVSREKKESFPLTVTSAQKNPTAFYLCASGPVQGNLNTIYFGEGSWLTVV.

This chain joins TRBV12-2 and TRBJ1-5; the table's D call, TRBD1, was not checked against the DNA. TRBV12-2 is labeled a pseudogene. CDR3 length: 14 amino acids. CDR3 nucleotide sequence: TGTGCAAGTCGCCCGACAGGGGGGCTCGAGCCCCAGCATTTT. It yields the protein CASRPTGGLEPQHF.

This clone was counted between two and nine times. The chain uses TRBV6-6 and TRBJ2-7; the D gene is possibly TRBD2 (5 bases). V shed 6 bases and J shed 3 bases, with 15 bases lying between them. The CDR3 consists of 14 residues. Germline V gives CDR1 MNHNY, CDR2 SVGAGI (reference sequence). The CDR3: CASRDERLSYEQYF. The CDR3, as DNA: TGTGCCAGCAGAGACGAGCGGCTAAGCTACGAGCAGTACTTC.

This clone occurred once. The CDR3 protein is CASSDQRSIGDTQYF. CDR3 DNA: TGTGCCAGCAGCGATCAAAGAAGTATCGGGGATACGCAGTATTTT. This chain uses TRBV6-1 with TRBJ2-3; D gene uncertain. The V gene's germline CDR1 is MNHNS and CDR2 SASEGT. The CDR3 spans 15 residues. Between the trimmed V and J ends, which lost 6 bases and 6 bases, there was a span of 19 bases.

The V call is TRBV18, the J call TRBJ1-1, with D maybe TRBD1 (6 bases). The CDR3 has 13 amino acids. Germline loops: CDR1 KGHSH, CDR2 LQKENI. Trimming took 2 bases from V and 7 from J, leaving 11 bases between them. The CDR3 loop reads CASSPAAGDEAFF. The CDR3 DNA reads TGTGCCAGCTCACCAGCGGCAGGGGATGAAGCTTTCTTT.

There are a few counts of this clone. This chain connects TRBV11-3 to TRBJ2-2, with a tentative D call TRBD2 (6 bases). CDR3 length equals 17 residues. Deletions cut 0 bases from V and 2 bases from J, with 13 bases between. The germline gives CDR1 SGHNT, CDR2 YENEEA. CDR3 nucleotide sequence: TGTGCCAGCAGCTTAGACTCCGGACTACCCAACACCGGGGAGCTGTTTTTT. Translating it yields CASSLDSGLPNTGELFF.

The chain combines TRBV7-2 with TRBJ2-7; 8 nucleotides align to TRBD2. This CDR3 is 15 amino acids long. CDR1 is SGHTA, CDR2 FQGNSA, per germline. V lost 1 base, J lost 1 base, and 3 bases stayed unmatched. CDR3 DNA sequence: TGTGCCAGCAGCTTAGACGGGACTAGTTCCTACGAGCAGTACTTC. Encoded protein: CASSLDGTSSYEQYF.

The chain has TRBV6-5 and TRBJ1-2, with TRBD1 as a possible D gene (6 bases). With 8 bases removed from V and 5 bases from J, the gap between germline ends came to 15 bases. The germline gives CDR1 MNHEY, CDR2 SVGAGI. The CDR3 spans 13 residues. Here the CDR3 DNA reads TGTGCCAGCCACGCGACAGGTCTATATGGCTACACCTTC. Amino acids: CASHATGLYGYTF.

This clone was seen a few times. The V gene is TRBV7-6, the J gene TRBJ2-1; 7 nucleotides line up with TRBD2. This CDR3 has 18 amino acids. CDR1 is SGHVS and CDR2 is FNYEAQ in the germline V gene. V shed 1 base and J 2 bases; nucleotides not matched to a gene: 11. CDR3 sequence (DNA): TGTGCCAGCAGCTTAGAGGCTTTATCGGGACTACCCTACAATGAGCAGTTCTTC. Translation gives CASSLEALSGLPYNEQFF. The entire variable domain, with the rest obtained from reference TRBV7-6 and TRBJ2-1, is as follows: GAGVSQSPRYKVTKRGQDVALRCDPISGHVSLYWYRQALGQGPEFLTYFNYEAQQDKSGLPNDRFSAERPEGSISTLTIQRTEQRDSAMYRCASSLEALSGLPYNEQFFGPGTRLTVL.

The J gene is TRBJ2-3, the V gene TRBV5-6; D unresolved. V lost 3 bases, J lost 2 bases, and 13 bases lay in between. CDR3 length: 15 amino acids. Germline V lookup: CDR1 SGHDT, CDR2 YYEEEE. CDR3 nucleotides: TGTGCCAGCAGCTCGACACCGATTCCCACAGATACGCAGTATTTT. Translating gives CASSSTPIPTDTQYF.

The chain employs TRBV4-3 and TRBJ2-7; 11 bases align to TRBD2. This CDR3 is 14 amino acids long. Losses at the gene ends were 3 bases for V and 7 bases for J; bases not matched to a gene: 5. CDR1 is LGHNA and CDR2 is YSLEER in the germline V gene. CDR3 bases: TGCGCCAGCAGCCACTGGCTAGCGGGGGGAGAGCAGTACTTC. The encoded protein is CASSHWLAGGEQYF.

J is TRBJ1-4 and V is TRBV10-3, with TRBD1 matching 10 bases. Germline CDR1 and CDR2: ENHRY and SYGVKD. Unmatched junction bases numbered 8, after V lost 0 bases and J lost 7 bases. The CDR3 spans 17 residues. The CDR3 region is CAISESVIGDRGEKLFF. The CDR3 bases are TGTGCCATCAGTGAGTCGGTTATTGGGGACAGGGGTGAAAAACTGTTTTTT.

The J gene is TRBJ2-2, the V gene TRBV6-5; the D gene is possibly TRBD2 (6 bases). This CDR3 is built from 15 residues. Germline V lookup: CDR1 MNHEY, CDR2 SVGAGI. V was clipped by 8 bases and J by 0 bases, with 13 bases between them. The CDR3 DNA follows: TGTGCCAGCCGCCGGGGAGGTCCGAACACCGGGGAGCTGTTTTTT. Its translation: CASRRGGPNTGELFF.

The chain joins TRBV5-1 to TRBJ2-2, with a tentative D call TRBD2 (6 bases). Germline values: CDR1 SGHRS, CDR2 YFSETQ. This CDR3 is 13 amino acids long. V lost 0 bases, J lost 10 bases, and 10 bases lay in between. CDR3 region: CASSLAGGKELFF. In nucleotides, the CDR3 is TGCGCCAGCAGCTTGGCCGGGGGTAAGGAGCTGTTTTTT.

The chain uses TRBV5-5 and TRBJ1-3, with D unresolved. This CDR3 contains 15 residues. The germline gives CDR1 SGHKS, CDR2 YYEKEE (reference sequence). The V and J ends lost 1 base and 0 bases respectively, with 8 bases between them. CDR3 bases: TGTGCCAGCAGCTTGTGGAGGGACTCTGGAAACACCATATATTTT. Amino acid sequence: CASSLWRDSGNTIYF.

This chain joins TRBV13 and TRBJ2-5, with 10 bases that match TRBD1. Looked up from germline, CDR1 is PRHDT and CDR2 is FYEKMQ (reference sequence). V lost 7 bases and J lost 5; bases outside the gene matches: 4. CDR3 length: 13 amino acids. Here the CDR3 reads CASTKTGGETQYF. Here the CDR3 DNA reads TGTGCCAGCACCAAGACAGGGGGCGAGACCCAGTACTTC.

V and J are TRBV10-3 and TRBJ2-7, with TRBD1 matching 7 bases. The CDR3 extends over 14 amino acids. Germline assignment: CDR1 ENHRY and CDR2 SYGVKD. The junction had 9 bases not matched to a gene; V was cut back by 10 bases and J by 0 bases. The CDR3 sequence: CATRMTGTSYEQYF. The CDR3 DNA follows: TGTGCCACCCGAATGACAGGGACCTCCTACGAGCAGTACTTC.

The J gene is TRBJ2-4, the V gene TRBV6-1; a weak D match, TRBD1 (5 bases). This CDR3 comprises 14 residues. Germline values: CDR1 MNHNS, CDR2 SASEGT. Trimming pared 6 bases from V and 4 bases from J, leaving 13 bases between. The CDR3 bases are TGTGCCAGCAGCGCTTTCGACAGTAAAAACATTCAGTACTTC. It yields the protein CASSAFDSKNIQYF.

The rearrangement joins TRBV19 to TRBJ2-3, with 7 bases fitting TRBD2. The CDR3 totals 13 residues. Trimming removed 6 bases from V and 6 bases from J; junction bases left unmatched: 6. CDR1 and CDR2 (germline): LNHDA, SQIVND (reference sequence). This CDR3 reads CASRPAGVDTQYF. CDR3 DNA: TGTGCCAGTAGGCCCGCGGGGGTTGATACGCAGTATTTT.

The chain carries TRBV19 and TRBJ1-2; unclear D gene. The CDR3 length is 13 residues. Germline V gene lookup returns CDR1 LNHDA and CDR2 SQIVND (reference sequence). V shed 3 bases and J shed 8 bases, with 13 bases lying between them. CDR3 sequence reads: CASSISVSGGYTF. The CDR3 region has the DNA TGTGCCAGTAGTATCTCAGTCTCGGGGGGCTACACCTTC. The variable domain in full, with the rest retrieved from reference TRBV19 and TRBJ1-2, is DGGITQSPKYLFRKEGQNVTLSCEQNLNHDAMYWYRQDPGQGLRLIYYSQIVNDFQKGDIAEGYSVSREKKESFPLTVTSAQKNPTAFYLCASSISVSGGYTFGSGTRLTVV.

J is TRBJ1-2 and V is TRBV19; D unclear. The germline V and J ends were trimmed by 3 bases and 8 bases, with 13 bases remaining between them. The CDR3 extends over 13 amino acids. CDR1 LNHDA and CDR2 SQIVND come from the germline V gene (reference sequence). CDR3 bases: TGTGCCAGTAGTATGAGAGAGGTTCGGGGCTACACCTTC. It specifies CASSMREVRGYTF.

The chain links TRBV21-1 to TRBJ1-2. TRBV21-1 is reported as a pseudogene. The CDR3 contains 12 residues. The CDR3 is CASSKVVYGYTF. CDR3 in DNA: TGTGCCAGCAGCAAAGTAGTCTATGGCTACACCTTC.

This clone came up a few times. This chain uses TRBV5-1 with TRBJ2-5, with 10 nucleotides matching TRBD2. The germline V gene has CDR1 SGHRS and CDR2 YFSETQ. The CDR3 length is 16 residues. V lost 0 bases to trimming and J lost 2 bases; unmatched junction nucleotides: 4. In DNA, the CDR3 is TGCGCCAGCAGCTTGGGGGCTAGCGGGGGTCAAGAGACCCAGTACTTC. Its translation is CASSLGASGGQETQYF.

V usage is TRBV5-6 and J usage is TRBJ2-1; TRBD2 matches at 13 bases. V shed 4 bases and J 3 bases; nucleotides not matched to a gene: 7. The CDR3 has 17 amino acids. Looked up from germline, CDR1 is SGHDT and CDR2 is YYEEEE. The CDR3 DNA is TGTGCCAGCAGCGACACTAGCGGGGGGGCTGTCTACAATGAGCAGTTCTTC. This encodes CASSDTSGGAVYNEQFF.